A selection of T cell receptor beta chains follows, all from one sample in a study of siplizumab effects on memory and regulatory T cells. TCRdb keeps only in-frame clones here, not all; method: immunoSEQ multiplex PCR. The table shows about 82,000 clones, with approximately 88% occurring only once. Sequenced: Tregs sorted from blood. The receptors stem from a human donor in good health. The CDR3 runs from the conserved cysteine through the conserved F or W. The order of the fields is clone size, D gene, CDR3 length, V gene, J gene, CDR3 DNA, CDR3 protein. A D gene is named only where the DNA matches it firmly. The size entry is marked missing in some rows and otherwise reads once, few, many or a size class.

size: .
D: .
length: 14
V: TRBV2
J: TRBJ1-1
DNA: TGTGCCAGCAAGATTGGGGGCCCAAACACTGAAGCTTTCTTT
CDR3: CASKIGGPNTEAFF

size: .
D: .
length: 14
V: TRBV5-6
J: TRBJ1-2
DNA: TGTGCCAGCAGCTCACAGGTCGGGCTTAGGGGCTACACCTTC
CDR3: CASSSQVGLRGYTF

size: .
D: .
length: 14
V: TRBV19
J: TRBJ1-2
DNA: TGTGCCAGTAGTATCGGGGGGCGGACCTATGGCTACACCTTC
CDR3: CASSIGGRTYGYTF

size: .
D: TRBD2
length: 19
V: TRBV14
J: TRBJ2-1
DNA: TGTGCCAGCAGCCAATTCTCTAGCGGGGGCCACTCCTCCTACAATGAGCAGTTCTTC
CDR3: CASSQFSSGGHSSYNEQFF

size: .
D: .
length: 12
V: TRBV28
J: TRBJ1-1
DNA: TGTGCCAGCAGCTCGGACTATTGGGGAGCTTTCTTT
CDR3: CASSSDYWGAFF

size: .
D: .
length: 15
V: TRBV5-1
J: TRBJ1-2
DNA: TGCGCCAGCAGCTTGGACTTTACAGTGTACTCGGGAGACACCTTC
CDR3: CASSLDFTVYSGDTF

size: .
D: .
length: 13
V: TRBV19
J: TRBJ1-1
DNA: TGTGCCAGTACCACAATAGCGAACACTGAAGCTTTCTTT
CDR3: CASTTIANTEAFF

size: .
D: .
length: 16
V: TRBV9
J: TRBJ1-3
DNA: TGTGCCAGCAGCGTAGGTCTAGTTGGAGCCGGAAACACCATATATTTT
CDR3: CASSVGLVGAGNTIYF

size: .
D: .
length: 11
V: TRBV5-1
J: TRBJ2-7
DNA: TGCGCCAGCAGCTTAAACTACGAGCAGTACTTC
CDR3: CASSLNYEQYF

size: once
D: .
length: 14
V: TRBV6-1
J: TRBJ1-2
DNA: TGTGCCAGCAGTGAGACAGGAGCTAACTATGGCTACACCTTC
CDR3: CASSETGANYGYTF

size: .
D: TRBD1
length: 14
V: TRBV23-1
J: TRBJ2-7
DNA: TGCGCCAGCAGTCAGTCCGGGACAGATTACGAGCAGTACTTC
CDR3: CASSQSGTDYEQYF

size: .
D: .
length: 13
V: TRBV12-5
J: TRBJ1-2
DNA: TGTGCTAGTGCCGTAATTGGGGACTATGGCTACACCTTC
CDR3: CASAVIGDYGYTF

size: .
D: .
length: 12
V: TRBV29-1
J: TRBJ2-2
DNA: TGCAGCGTTTCGGGGGTCCCCGGGGAGCTGTTTTTT
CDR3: CSVSGVPGELFF

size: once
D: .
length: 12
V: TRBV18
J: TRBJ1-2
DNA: TGTGCCAGCTCACCCGAACGATACGGCTACACCTTC
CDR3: CASSPERYGYTF

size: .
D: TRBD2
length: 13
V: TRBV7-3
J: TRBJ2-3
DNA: TGTGCCAGCAGCACCTCGCGGGGGAATACGCAGTATTTT
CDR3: CASSTSRGNTQYF

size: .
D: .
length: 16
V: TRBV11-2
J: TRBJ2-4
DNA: TGTGCCAGCAGCTTAGGAACGGACCCATACAAAAACATTCAGTACTTC
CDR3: CASSLGTDPYKNIQYF

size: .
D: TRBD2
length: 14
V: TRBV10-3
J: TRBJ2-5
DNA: TGTGCCATCAACCGGGGACTAGCATCGGAGACCCAGTACTTC
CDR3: CAINRGLASETQYF

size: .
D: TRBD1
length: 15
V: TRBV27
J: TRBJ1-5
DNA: TGTGCCAGCAGTTTAGAGGGACAGGGAACCCAGCCCCAGCATTTT
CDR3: CASSLEGQGTQPQHF

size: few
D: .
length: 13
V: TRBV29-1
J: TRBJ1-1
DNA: TGCAGCGCATACAGGGCCCCGAACACTGAAGCTTTCTTT
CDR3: CSAYRAPNTEAFF

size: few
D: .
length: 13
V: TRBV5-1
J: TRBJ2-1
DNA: TGCGCCAGCAGACGGGACCTTAACAATGAGCAGTTCTTC
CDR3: CASRRDLNNEQFF

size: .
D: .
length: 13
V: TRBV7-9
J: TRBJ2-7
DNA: TGTGCCAGCAGCTCCGGGGTCGCCTACGAGCAGTACTTC
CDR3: CASSSGVAYEQYF

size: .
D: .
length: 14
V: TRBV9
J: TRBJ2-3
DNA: TGTGCCAGCAGCGTAGACGGGACCTCAGATACGCAGTATTTT
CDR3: CASSVDGTSDTQYF

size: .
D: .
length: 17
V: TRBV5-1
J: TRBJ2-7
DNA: TGCGCCAGCAGCTTGGGCTCGTGGCGCCCGGGAACCTACGAGCAGTACTTC
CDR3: CASSLGSWRPGTYEQYF

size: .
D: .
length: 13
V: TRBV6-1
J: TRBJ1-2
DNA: TGTGCCAGCAGTGAAGCACCGCACTATGGCTACACCTTC
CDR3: CASSEAPHYGYTF

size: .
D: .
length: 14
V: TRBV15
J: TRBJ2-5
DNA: TGTGCCACCAGCAGAGGTTCATCACAAGAGACCCAGTACTTC
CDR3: CATSRGSSQETQYF

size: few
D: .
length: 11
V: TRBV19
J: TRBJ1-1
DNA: TGTGCCAGTAGTTGGTGGCGGGGAGCTTTCTTT
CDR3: CASSWWRGAFF

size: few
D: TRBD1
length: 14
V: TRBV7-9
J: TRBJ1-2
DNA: TGTGCCAGCAGCTTGAGGACAGGGCTCGAGGGCTACACCTTC
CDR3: CASSLRTGLEGYTF

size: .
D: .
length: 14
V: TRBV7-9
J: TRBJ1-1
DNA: TGTGCCAGCAGCTTTTGGGGACGGGGCGCTGAAGCTTTCTTT
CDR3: CASSFWGRGAEAFF

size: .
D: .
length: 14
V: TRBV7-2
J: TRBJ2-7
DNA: TGTGCCAGCAGCTTAACCCCCGTGCCTTACGAGCAGTACTTC
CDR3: CASSLTPVPYEQYF

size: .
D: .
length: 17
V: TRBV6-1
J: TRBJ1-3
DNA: TGTGCCAGCAGTGGAAATCTCGGAACACCCTCTGGAAACACCATATATTTT
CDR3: CASSGNLGTPSGNTIYF

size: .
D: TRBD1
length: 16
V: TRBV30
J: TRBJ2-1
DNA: TGTGCCTGGAGTATCAACCCCAGGGGGATCTACAATGAGCAGTTCTTC
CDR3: CAWSINPRGIYNEQFF

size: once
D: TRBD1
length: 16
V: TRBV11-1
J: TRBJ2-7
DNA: TGTGCCAGCAGCTTAGGGGTAGGGACAGGGGGCCGGGAGCAGTACTTC
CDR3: CASSLGVGTGGREQYF

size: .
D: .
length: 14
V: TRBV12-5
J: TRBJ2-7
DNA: TGTGCTAGTGGTTTGGGAGCTGTAGATTACGAGCAGTACTTC
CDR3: CASGLGAVDYEQYF

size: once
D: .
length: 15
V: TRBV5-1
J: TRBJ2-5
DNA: TGCGCCAGCAGCTTTGTTGTGGGGCCCCAAGAGACCCAGTACTTC
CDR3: CASSFVVGPQETQYF

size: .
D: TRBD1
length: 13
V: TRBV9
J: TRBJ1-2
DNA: TGTGCCAGCAGCGGGGGACAGGGGAACGGCTACACCTTC
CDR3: CASSGGQGNGYTF